One sample yielded the 5 T cell receptor beta chains listed below, sequenced in a study of cytomegalovirus exposure and HLA in healthy donors. PCR involved 60 Vbeta and 13 Jbeta primers. Method: immunoSEQ multiplex PCR; TCRdb's copy keeps in-frame clones and lacks some. The table has about 150,000 clones, 74% seen once; the top ten hold about 2%. Sequenced input: PBMCs. The source is a man aged 25 to 40 in good health and CMV-seronegative.

The CDR3 DNA reads TGTGCCAGTAGTATTTCAGGGCTGGGCGGGGAGCTGTTTTTT. It translates to CASSISGLGGELFF. The rearrangement joins TRBV19 to TRBJ2-2; a weak D match, TRBD1 (5 bases). The CDR3 sequence is 14 residues long. The ends were cut back, 3 bases at V and 7 bases at J, with 12 bases in the middle. Per the germline V gene, CDR1 is LNHDA and CDR2 is SQIVND (reference sequence). Combining the CDR3 with reference TRBV19 and TRBJ2-2 gives the whole variable domain DGGITQSPKYLFRKEGQNVTLSCEQNLNHDAMYWYRQDPGQGLRLIYYSQIVNDFQKGDIAEGYSVSREKKESFPLTVTSAQKNPTAFYLCASSISGLGGELFFGEGSRLTVL.

The chain is built from TRBV7-8 and TRBJ1-5, with D possibly TRBD1 on 5 matching bases. Trimming left V 5 bases short and J 0 bases short, with 8 bases between. The V gene's germline CDR1 is SGHVS and CDR2 FQNEAQ. This CDR3 comprises 14 residues. The CDR3 DNA sequence: TGTGCCAGCAGCCAGGGTGTTAGCAATCAGCCCCAGCATTTT. This sequence encodes CASSQGVSNQPQHF.

The chain is built from TRBV14 and TRBJ2-3, with D maybe TRBD1 (7 bases). Germline assignment: CDR1 SGHDN and CDR2 FVKESK. CDR3 size: 15 residues. V was pared by 4 bases and J by 2 bases, with 13 bases between. The CDR3, as DNA: TGTGCCAGCAGCCGGGGGGACAGATTCACAGATACGCAGTATTTT. Translating it yields CASSRGDRFTDTQYF.

The chain links TRBV5-4 to TRBJ1-2; no definite D call. The CDR3 length is 13 residues. V was shortened by 0 bases and J by 4 bases, with 7 bases between the two germline ends. Germline V CDR1 and CDR2: SGHNT, YYREEE (reference sequence). The CDR3 sequence: CASSLDGVYGYTF. CDR3 coding DNA: TGTGCCAGCAGCTTGGACGGGGTCTATGGCTACACCTTC.

This clone was seen a handful of times. A junction end diverges from the germline sequence, so it may reflect a read error. The chain is built from TRBV29-1 and TRBJ1-2, with D perhaps TRBD1 (6 bases). The length of the CDR3 is 13 residues. Per the germline V gene, CDR1 is SQVTM and CDR2 is ANQGSEA. This chain's CDR3 is CSSKGGRFDGYPF. In DNA, the CDR3 is TGCAGCTCAAAAGGGGGACGGTTCGATGGCTACCCCTTC. The full variable domain, its missing parts supplied by reference TRBV29-1 and TRBJ1-2, is SAVISQKPSRDICQRGTSLTIQCQVDSQVTMMFWYRQQPGQSLTLIATANQGSEATYESGFVIDKFPISRPNLTFSTLTVSNMSPEDSSIYLCSSKGGRFDGYPFGSGTRLTVV.